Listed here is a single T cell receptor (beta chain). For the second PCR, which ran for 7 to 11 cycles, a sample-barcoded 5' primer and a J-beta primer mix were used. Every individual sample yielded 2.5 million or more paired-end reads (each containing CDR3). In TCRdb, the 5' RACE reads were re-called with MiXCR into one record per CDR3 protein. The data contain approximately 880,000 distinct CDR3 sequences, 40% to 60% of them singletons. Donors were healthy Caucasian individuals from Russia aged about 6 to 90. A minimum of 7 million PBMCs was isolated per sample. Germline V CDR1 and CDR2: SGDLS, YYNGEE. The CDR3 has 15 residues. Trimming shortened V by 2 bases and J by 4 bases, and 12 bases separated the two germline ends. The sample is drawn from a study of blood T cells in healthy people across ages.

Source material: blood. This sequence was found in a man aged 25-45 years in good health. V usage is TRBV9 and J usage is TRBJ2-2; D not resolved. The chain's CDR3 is CASSVGGRATGELFF. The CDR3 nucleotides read TGTGCCAGCAGCGTGGGCGGTCGGGCCACCGGGGAGCTGTTTTTT.